The clone carrying this T cell receptor (beta chain) occurred many times. The antigen is unknown. CDR3 size: 17 residues. J was trimmed by 3 bases and V by 5 bases; bases with no gene match: 9. Per germline, CDR1 LGHNA and CDR2 YNFKEQ. The source of the sample is a study of CD8 T cells in ankylosing spondylitis. Study results and caveats: Significant enrichment of disease-linked clones was reported in matched ankylosing spondylitis synovial fluid. A motif in TCR beta, a set of several highly homologous variants, appeared characteristic of ankylosing spondylitis blood.

TCRdb reprocessed the 5' RACE reads via MiXCR and lists one record per CDR3 protein. The top ten hold roughly 3.5% of the sample, which has fewer than 550,000 distinct CDR3 sequences, approximately 5.3% seen once. Sequencing input: blood, either unsorted or a sorted T cell fraction (not recorded which). This clonotype originated in a male donor with ankylosing spondylitis. This sequence joins TRBV4-2 and TRBJ2-2, with 10 bases fitting TRBD1. This chain's CDR3 is CASSYTDRGLYTGELFF. DNA for the CDR3: TGTGCCAGCAGCTATACCGACAGGGGGCTATACACCGGGGAGCTGTTTTTT.